Included here is one T cell receptor (beta chain) sequence, with context. The antigen is undetermined. Per germline, CDR1 LNHDA and CDR2 SQIVND (reference sequence). V shed 7 bases and J shed 7 bases, with 11 bases lying between them. CDR3 length: 12 amino acids. Researchers ran the PCR with 60 Vbeta and 13 Jbeta primers. The assay was immunoSEQ multiplex PCR, and TCRdb's table has in-frame clones only and misses some. The data contain about 140,000 clones, roughly three quarters of them singletons. This entry comes from a study of cytomegalovirus exposure and HLA in healthy donors. Findings and caveats of the study: TCR beta sequences reportedly predicted the HLA-A and HLA-B alleles of most subjects accurately. Researchers reported from a later analysis that most CMV-associated TCR beta chains appeared HLA-restricted. In a later analysis, DRB1 alleles had the most associated TCRs; HLA-C alleles the fewest. A few CMV-associated chains were confirmed in vitro to be specific for CMV antigens.

The sequenced material came from PBMCs. The receptor comes from a woman aged 40 to 55 in good health and CMV-seronegative. The chain combines TRBV19 with TRBJ1-5; D ambiguous. CDR3 loop: CASTDWAQPQHF. In DNA, the CDR3 is TGTGCCAGTACCGATTGGGCCCAGCCCCAGCATTTT.